The 28 T cell receptor beta chains below were found in one sample sequenced in a study of T cells in women clearing cervical HPV infection. The table came from immunoSEQ multiplex PCR; TCRdb's copy has only in-frame clones and leaves some out. The sample holds about 22,000 clones. The sequenced sample was blood buffy coat. Source of these receptors: a woman aged 18-70 years with a cervical HPV16 infection that either progressed to CIN3+ or cleared (not recorded which).

Notes on this clone: Read coverage stops 3 residues before the CDR3 terminus; the germline J gene supplies the remainder. This rearrangement joins TRBV19 to TRBJ2-7, with D hard to call. The CDR3 contains 13 residues. In germline, CDR1 is LNHDA, CDR2 SQIVND (reference sequence). The V and J ends lost 7 bases and 6 bases respectively, with 16 bases between them. The sequenced CDR3 bases are TGTGCCAGTAATTCCGGCGACAAGGTCGAG. Protein: CASNSGDKVE. The entire CDR3 sequence reads CASNSGDKVEQYF.

A remark on this clone: The DNA ends 3 residues before the CDR3 does, and the rest of the CDR3 is filled in from the germline J gene. The rearrangement links TRBV29-1 to TRBJ2-2; TRBD2 agrees at 10 bases. J was trimmed by 6 bases and V by 4 bases; bases with no gene match: 5. The CDR3 spans 14 residues. The germline CDR1 and CDR2 sequences are SQVTM and ANQGSEA. The CDR3 DNA, read in part, is TGCAGCGTTGGGGCTAGCGGGAGCTCCGGGGAG. Protein product: CSVGASGSSGE. The whole CDR3 sequence reads CSVGASGSSGELFF.

On this clone: The read falls 3 residues short of the CDR3 end, and the missing part is taken from the germline J gene. The V gene is TRBV30, the J gene TRBJ2-1; TRBD2 agrees at 8 bases. This CDR3 is 15 amino acids long. Germline CDR1 is GTSNPN and CDR2 is SVGIG (reference sequence). The V gene end was trimmed by 1 base and the J gene end by 1 base; junction bases not matched to a gene: 3. CDR3: CAWSALAGSYNEQFF. The CDR3 bases that were read are TGTGCCTGGAGTGCCTTAGCGGGATCCTACAATGAG.

With regard to this clone: The CDR3 is cut off 3 residues early in the read; its end comes from the germline J gene. This chain links TRBV7-2 with TRBJ2-7, with D possibly being TRBD1 (6 bases). Germline V lookup: CDR1 SGHTA, CDR2 FQGNSA. There are 14 residues in the CDR3. V was cut by 5 bases and J by 2 bases, with 13 bases left in between. The CDR3 here is CASSATGATYEQYF. The CDR3 DNA, read in part, is TGTGCCAGCAGCGCGACAGGAGCTACCTACGAG.

As for this clone: The read is 3 residues too short to cover the CDR3 end, so that end is filled in from the germline J gene. The chain employs TRBV7-2 and TRBJ2-2, with 9 nucleotides matching TRBD1. The CDR3 consists of 15 residues. J was trimmed by 3 bases and V by 3 bases; bases with no gene match: 2. The germline V gene has CDR1 SGHTA and CDR2 FQGNSA. This chain's CDR3 is CASSFRTGDTGELFF. The covered CDR3 bases are TGTGCCAGCAGCTTCCGGACAGGGGACACCGGGGAG.

Concerning this clone itself: The read halts 3 residues ahead of the CDR3 end, with the missing end drawn from the germline J gene. This chain uses TRBV20-1 with TRBJ1-2, with 7 nucleotides matching TRBD1. With 6 bases clipped from V and 2 bases from J, the junction kept 3 bases outside the gene matches. Germline CDR1 reads DFQATT; CDR2 reads SNEGSKA (reference sequence). The CDR3 runs 12 residues. The CDR3 is CSAWGQNYGYTF. The DNA read from the CDR3 is TGCAGTGCGTGGGGACAGAACTATGGC.

Comments on this clone: The CDR3 end is not reached by the read, which stops 3 residues before it; the germline J gene fills it in. This chain uses TRBV30 with TRBJ1-5, with D maybe TRBD1 (6 bases). The ends were cut back, 0 bases at V and 3 bases at J, with 9 bases in the middle. The CDR3 length is 14 residues. In germline, CDR1 is GTSNPN, CDR2 SVGIG (reference sequence). The CDR3 bases that were read are TGTGCCTGGAGTGTAACAGGGAACAATCAGCCC. Its protein is CAWSVTGNNQP. The whole CDR3 sequence reads CAWSVTGNNQPQHF.

CDR3 DNA, as far as it was read: TGTGCCAGTAGTCAGCCCGGGGGGAGTTACACTGAA. Amino acid sequence: CASSQPGGSYTE. From start to end, the CDR3 is CASSQPGGSYTEAFF. The rearrangement joins TRBV19 to TRBJ1-1, with a tentative D call TRBD1 (5 bases). The observed sequence ends 3 residues before the CDR3 terminus, with the missing tail filled in from the germline J gene. Looked up from germline, CDR1 is LNHDA and CDR2 is SQIVND (reference sequence). This CDR3 is built from 15 residues. V lost 5 bases, J lost 3 bases, and 16 bases lay in between.

As regards this clone: Read sequence stops 3 residues before the CDR3 end, and the germline J gene provides the missing end. The genes are TRBV5-4 and TRBJ1-2; tentative D call: TRBD1 (5 bases). The germline V and J ends were trimmed by 0 bases and 6 bases, with 12 bases remaining between them. The CDR3 sequence is 14 residues long. Per the germline V gene, CDR1 is SGHNT and CDR2 is YYREEE (reference sequence). The CDR3 region is CASSLAGGFDGYTF. The CDR3 bases that were read are TGTGCCAGCAGCTTGGCTGGGGGGTTTGATGGC.

Concerning this clone: The read terminates 3 residues before the CDR3 end, so the remaining end is supplied by the germline J gene. This chain joins TRBV5-1 and TRBJ1-1; D unresolved. The germline V and J ends were trimmed by 0 bases and 1 base, with 4 bases remaining between them. Germline V lookup: CDR1 SGHRS, CDR2 YFSETQ. The CDR3 has 13 amino acids. Incomplete CDR3 DNA: TGCGCCAGCAGCTTGGAAGCGAACACTGAA. Its translation is CASSLEANTE. In full, the CDR3 reads CASSLEANTEAFF.

As concerns this clone: The CDR3 end is not reached by the read, which stops 3 residues before it; the germline J gene fills it in. The J gene is TRBJ2-1, the V gene TRBV30, with 8 bases fitting TRBD2. The length of the CDR3 is 15 residues. V lost 4 bases, J lost 5 bases, and 10 bases stayed unmatched. The germline CDR1 and CDR2 sequences are GTSNPN and SVGIG (reference sequence). The CDR3 here is CAWNQLAEIHNEQFF. The CDR3 DNA, read in part, is TGTGCCTGGAACCAACTAGCGGAGATACACAATGAG. The full variable domain, with the rest looked up from reference TRBV30 and TRBJ2-1, is SQTIHQWPATLVQPVGSPLSLECTVEGTSNPNLYWYRQAAGRGLQLLFYSVGIGQISSEVPQNLSASRPQDRQFILSSKKLLLSDSGFYLCAWNQLAEIHNEQFFGPGTRLTVL.

Comment on this clone: The sequence runs out 3 residues before the end of the CDR3; the remainder is reconstructed from the germline J gene. The chain links TRBV2 to TRBJ1-6, with a weak D call TRBD1 (6 bases). This CDR3 has 14 residues. CDR1 and CDR2 from the germline V gene are SNHLY and FYNNEI. Trimming shortened V by 8 bases and J by 9 bases, and 17 bases separated the two germline ends. The CDR3 reads CASGGGQAVSPLHF. The CDR3 bases that were read are TGTGCCAGCGGGGGGGGCCAGGCGGTTTCACCC.

Worth noting for this clone: The CDR3 end lies 3 residues beyond the end of the read and is filled in from the germline J gene. The rearrangement joins TRBV7-2 to TRBJ1-2; possibly TRBD1 for D (6 bases). The V end was cut by 5 bases, the J end by 7 bases, with 14 bases between. CDR1 is SGHTA and CDR2 is FQGNSA in the germline V gene. This CDR3 contains 13 residues. The sequenced part of the CDR3 DNA is TGTGCCAGCAGCCCCGACAGGATTCGTGGC. Protein sequence: CASSPDRIRG. The full-length CDR3 reads as CASSPDRIRGYTF.

As to this clone: Read coverage stops 3 residues before the CDR3 terminus; the germline J gene supplies the remainder. The rearrangement uses TRBV2 and TRBJ1-4; the D is unclear. The length of the CDR3 is 16 residues. The V end was cut by 5 bases, the J end by 7 bases, with 20 bases between. Germline CDR1 is SNHLY and CDR2 is FYNNEI. CDR3 DNA, as far as it was read: TGTGCCAGCAGTCCGTCGGGCTTGGACTTCGGTGAAAAA. Protein product: CASSPSGLDFGEK. The CDR3 as a whole reads CASSPSGLDFGEKLFF.

About this clone itself: With the read ending 3 residues before the CDR3 end, the germline J gene is used to fill in that end. This chain connects TRBV11-2 to TRBJ2-2; D uncertain. Looked up from germline, CDR1 is SGHAT and CDR2 is FQNNGV. V lost 7 bases to trimming and J lost 4 bases, with 13 bases between them. The CDR3 length is 14 residues. The CDR3 sequence is CASTRSGGTGELFF. The CDR3 DNA, read in part, is TGTGCCAGCACCAGATCAGGTGGCACCGGGGAG.

This clone counts as medium-sized by frequency. The read finishes 3 residues shy of the CDR3 end, and the germline J gene is used to complete it. The chain has TRBV19 and TRBJ1-1; TRBD1 agrees at 9 bases. The CDR3 consists of 16 residues. CDR1 LNHDA and CDR2 SQIVND come from the germline V gene (reference sequence). The V and J ends lost 1 base and 7 bases, in that order; junction bases with no gene match: 10. CDR3 region: CASSIAGTGGGNEAFF. The part of the CDR3 DNA that was read is TGTGCCAGTAGTATAGCCGGAACAGGGGGCGGTAATGAA.

CDR3 in amino acids: CSAKTGTSGYYEQYF. The DNA read from the CDR3 is TGCAGTGCTAAGACCGGGACTAGCGGGTACTACGAG. V is TRBV20-1 and J is TRBJ2-7; TRBD2 agrees at 12 bases. The read gets to within 3 residues of the CDR3 end, and the germline J gene fills in the rest. This CDR3 has 15 residues. Losses at the gene ends were 4 bases for V and 3 bases for J; bases not matched to a gene: 7. The germline gives CDR1 DFQATT, CDR2 SNEGSKA (reference sequence).

Regarding this clone: Coverage ceases 3 residues before the CDR3 finishes, and the germline J gene fills in the end. The chain carries TRBV18 and TRBJ2-1, with TRBD2 identical over 14 bases. The CDR3 is 16 residues long. Germline V lookup: CDR1 KGHSH, CDR2 LQKENI. With V trimmed by 5 bases and J by 7 bases, 7 bases remained unmatched. The chain's CDR3 is CASSEKGLAGANEQFF. CDR3 DNA (partial): TGTGCCAGCTCAGAGAAGGGACTAGCGGGAGCGAATGAG. The full variable domain, completed using reference TRBV18 and TRBJ2-1, is NAGVMQNPRHLVRRRGQEARLRCSPMKGHSHVYWYRQLPEEGLKFMVYLQKENIIDESGMPKERFSAEFPKEGPSILRIQQVVRGDSAAYFCASSEKGLAGANEQFFGPGTRLTVL.

A note on this clone: Read sequence stops 3 residues before the CDR3 end, and the germline J gene provides the missing end. V gene TRBV28 combines with J gene TRBJ2-7; D uncertain. This CDR3 contains 12 residues. Trimming left V 6 bases short and J 6 bases short, with 12 bases between. Per the germline V gene, CDR1 is MDHEN and CDR2 is SYDVKM. The CDR3 region is CASSPPPGEQYF. The sequenced CDR3 bases are TGTGCCAGCAGCCCGCCCCCAGGCGAG.

The DNA read from the CDR3 is TGTGCCAGCAGCGTTCAGGGGGGAACAGATACG. It is translated as CASSVQGGTDT. In full, the CDR3 reads CASSVQGGTDTQYF. This chain uses TRBV7-3 with TRBJ2-3; D is possibly TRBD1 (7 bases). The read halts 3 residues ahead of the CDR3 end, with the missing end drawn from the germline J gene. CDR1 and CDR2 (germline): SGHTA, FQGTGA. The CDR3 covers 14 residues. V lost 5 bases to trimming and J lost 3 bases, with 12 bases between them.

On this clone: The read ends 3 residues before the CDR3 terminus; that terminus is restored from the germline J gene. The V call is TRBV2, the J call TRBJ1-3; 7 bases map to TRBD1. CDR1 SNHLY and CDR2 FYNNEI come from the germline V gene. V lost 7 bases and J lost 6; bases outside the gene matches: 12. This CDR3 is 15 amino acids long. The CDR3 DNA, read in part, is TGTGCCAGCACCGACAGGGCCTACGGGGAAAACACC. Protein sequence: CASTDRAYGENT. The entire CDR3 protein reads CASTDRAYGENTIYF.

As for this clone: The sequence runs out 3 residues before the end of the CDR3; the remainder is reconstructed from the germline J gene. The chain links TRBV29-1 to TRBJ2-7; 7 bases map to TRBD2. V shed 4 bases and J 0 bases; nucleotides not matched to a gene: 6. Germline CDR1 and CDR2: SQVTM and ANQGSEA. This CDR3 has 14 residues. CDR3: CSVGSSGVSYEQYF. CDR3 bases read: TGCAGCGTTGGGTCTAGCGGCGTCTCCTACGAG.

A note on this clone: Read sequence stops 3 residues before the CDR3 end, and the germline J gene provides the missing end. The rearrangement joins TRBV19 to TRBJ2-1, with 9 bases aligning to TRBD1. CDR3 length: 13 amino acids. The germline gives CDR1 LNHDA, CDR2 SQIVND (reference sequence). J was trimmed by 7 bases and V by 7 bases; bases with no gene match: 5. This CDR3 reads CASTTTGGNEQFF. The sequenced CDR3 bases are TGTGCCAGTACCACGACAGGGGGGAATGAG.

As regards this clone: Read coverage stops 3 residues before the CDR3 terminus; the germline J gene supplies the remainder. V is TRBV5-1 and J is TRBJ2-2; TRBD2 agrees at 12 bases. Trimming cost V 4 bases and J 5 bases; bases outside gene matches: 3. Germline V gene sequence: CDR1 SGHRS, CDR2 YFSETQ. This CDR3 is 15 amino acids long. The CDR3 loop is CASSPTSGRTGELFF. CDR3 DNA (partial): TGCGCCAGCAGCCCTACTAGCGGGAGGACCGGGGAG.

As regards this clone: The read is 3 residues too short to cover the CDR3 end, so that end is filled in from the germline J gene. V and J are TRBV5-1 and TRBJ2-5; TRBD2 might be the D (6 bases). The CDR3 runs 14 residues. V was pared by 2 bases and J by 2 bases, with 10 bases between. Germline assignment: CDR1 SGHRS and CDR2 YFSETQ. The DNA read from the CDR3 is TGCGCCAGCAGCTTCGGACTACTTCAAGAGACC. This encodes CASSFGLLQET. The entire CDR3 reads CASSFGLLQETQYF.

CDR3 sequence reads: CSARDFRHTSNYEQYF. The CDR3 DNA, read in part, is TGCAGTGCTAGAGATTTTAGACATACTAGTAACTACGAG. The V and J genes are TRBV20-1 and TRBJ2-7; possibly TRBD2 for D (5 bases). The observed sequence ends 3 residues before the CDR3 terminus, with the missing tail filled in from the germline J gene. Deletions cut 0 bases from V and 3 bases from J, with 18 bases between. CDR3 length: 16 amino acids. Germline CDR1 DFQATT, CDR2 SNEGSKA (reference sequence).

A remark on this clone: The read halts 3 residues ahead of the CDR3 end, with the missing end drawn from the germline J gene. The chain joins TRBV5-1 to TRBJ2-5, with 9 bases identical to TRBD1. J lost 4 bases, V lost 4 bases, and 11 bases had no gene match. This CDR3 has 16 residues. CDR1 and CDR2 (germline): SGHRS, YFSETQ. Here the CDR3 reads CASSPAGQGGGETQYF. CDR3 bases read: TGCGCCAGCAGCCCGGCGGGACAGGGAGGGGGAGAGACC.

As to this clone: The CDR3 is cut off 3 residues early in the read; its end comes from the germline J gene. The rearrangement joins TRBV11-2 to TRBJ1-6, with TRBD1 matching over 8 bases. Germline V gene data show CDR1 as SGHAT and CDR2 as FQNNGV. The CDR3 loop spans 15 amino acids. Unmatched junction bases numbered 10, after V lost 5 bases and J lost 10 bases. CDR3 sequence: CASSPRTGSGSPLHF. CDR3 bases read: TGTGCCAGCAGCCCTCGGACAGGGTCGGGGTCACCC.